This TCR beta chain came from a study of blood T cells in healthy people across ages. Then a second PCR, running roughly 7 to 11 cycles, was carried out with a sample-barcoded 5' primer and a J-beta primer mix. A 12-random-nucleotide template-switch adaptor tagged each cDNA molecule. TCRdb re-analysed the 5' RACE reads in MiXCR, keeping a single row per CDR3 protein. The sample carries 750,000 to 850,000 distinct CDR3 sequences, approximately 25% recorded once. With regard to this clonotype: Its antigen is not identified.

Whole-study results and caveats: CMV infection status of these donors was not known.

Germline loops: CDR1 DFQATT, CDR2 SNEGSKA (reference sequence). J lost 2 bases, V lost 0 bases, and 7 bases had no gene match. CDR3 length: 15 residues. Another study also made use of these data, one on T cells of mothers and their children.

The specimen was blood. The receptor was isolated from a boy younger than 18 in good health. This chain links TRBV20-1 with TRBJ2-7; 7 nucleotides align to TRBD1. This CDR3 reads CSARDPGTATYEQYF. As DNA, the CDR3 is TGCAGTGCTAGAGATCCAGGGACAGCCACCTACGAGCAGTACTTC.